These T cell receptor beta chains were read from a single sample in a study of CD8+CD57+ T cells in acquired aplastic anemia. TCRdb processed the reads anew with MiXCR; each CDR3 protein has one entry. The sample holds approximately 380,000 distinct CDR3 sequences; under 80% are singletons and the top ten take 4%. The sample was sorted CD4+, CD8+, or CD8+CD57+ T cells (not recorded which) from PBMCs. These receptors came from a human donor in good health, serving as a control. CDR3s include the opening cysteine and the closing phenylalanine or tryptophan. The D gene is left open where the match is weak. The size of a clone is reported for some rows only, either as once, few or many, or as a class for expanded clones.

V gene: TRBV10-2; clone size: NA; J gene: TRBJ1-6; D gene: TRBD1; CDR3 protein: CASSPGQGSSPLLF; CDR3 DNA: TGTGCCAGCAGTCCCGGACAGGGGAGTTCTCCCCTCCTCTTT
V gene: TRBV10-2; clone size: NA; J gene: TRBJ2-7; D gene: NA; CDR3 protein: CATSEANHYEQYF; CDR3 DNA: TGCGCCACCAGTGAAGCCAACCACTACGAGCAGTACTTC
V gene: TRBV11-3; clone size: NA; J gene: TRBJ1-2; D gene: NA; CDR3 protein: CASSLVDRHGYTF; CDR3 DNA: TGTGCCAGCAGCTTAGTAGATCGTCATGGCTACACCTTC
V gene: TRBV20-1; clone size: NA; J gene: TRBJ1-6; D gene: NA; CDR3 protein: CSARLGYASPLHF; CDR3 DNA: TGCAGTGCTAGATTGGGATACGCTTCACCCCTCCACTTT
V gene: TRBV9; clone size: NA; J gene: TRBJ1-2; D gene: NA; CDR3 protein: CASSVDRSPDTQGYTF; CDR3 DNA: TGTGCCAGCAGCGTAGACCGTTCCCCAGATACGCAGGGCTACACCTTC
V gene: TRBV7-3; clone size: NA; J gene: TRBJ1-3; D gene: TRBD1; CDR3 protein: CASSLARGPYEQYTIYF; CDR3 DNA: TGTGCCAGCAGCTTGGCCAGGGGGCCGTACGAGCAGTACACCATATATTTT
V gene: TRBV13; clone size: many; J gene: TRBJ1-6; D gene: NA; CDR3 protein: CASTPGPNSPLHF; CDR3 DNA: TGTGCCAGCACCCCCGGCCCGAATTCACCCCTCCACTTT
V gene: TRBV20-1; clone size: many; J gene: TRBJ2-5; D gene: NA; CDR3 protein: CSAGGANEETQYF; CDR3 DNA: TGCAGTGCTGGGGGTGCTAACGAGGAGACCCAGTACTTC
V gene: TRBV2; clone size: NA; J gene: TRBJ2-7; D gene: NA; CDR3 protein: CASSSGVEDEQYF; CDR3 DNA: TGCGCCAGCAGCTCGGGTGTTGAGGACGAGCAGTACTTC
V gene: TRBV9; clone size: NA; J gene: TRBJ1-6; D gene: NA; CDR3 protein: CASSGMGQTYVQF; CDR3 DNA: TGTGCCAGCAGCGGGATGGGACAAACCTACGTGCAGTTT
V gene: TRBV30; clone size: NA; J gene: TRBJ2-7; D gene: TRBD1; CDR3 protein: CAGGPGTGFNGQYF; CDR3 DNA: TGTGCCGGGGGGCCCGGGACAGGCTTCAACGGGCAGTACTTC
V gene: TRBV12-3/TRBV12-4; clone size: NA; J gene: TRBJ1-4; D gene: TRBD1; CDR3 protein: CASSLKQGHEKLFF; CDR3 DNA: TGTGCCAGCAGTTTAAAACAGGGGCACGAAAAACTGTTTTTT
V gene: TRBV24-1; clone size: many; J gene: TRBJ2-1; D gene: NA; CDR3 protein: CATSGGTAGEQFF; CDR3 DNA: TGTGCCACCAGTGGGGGGACTGCCGGGGAGCAGTTCTTC
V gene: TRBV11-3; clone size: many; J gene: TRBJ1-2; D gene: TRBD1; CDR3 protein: CASSSTALTGGVSSYTF; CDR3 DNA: TGTGCCAGCAGCTCGACAGCCTTGACAGGGGGGGTGAGTAGCTACACCTTC
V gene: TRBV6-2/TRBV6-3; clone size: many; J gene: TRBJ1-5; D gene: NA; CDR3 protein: CASSYSEGQLQPQHF; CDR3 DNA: TGTGCCAGCAGTTACTCGGAGGGACAATTACAGCCCCAGCATTTT
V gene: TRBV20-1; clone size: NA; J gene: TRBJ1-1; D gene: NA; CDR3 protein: CSAAQGQLATEAFF; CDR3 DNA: TGCAGTGCAGCCCAAGGACAGTTAGCGACTGAAGCTTTCTTT
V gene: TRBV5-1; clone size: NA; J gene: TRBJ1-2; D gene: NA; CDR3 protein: CASSWTSNQPNGYTF; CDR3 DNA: TGTGCCAGCAGCTGGACCTCCAATCAGCCTAACGGCTACACCTTC
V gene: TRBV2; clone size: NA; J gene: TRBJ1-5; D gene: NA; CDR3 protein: CASSRAGGGQPQQF; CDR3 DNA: TGTGCCAGCAGCCGGGCTGGAGGAGGGCAGCCCCAGCAGTTT
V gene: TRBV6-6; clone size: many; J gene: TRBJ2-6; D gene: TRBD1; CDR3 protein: CASSLGQGSGANVLTF; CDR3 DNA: TGTGCCAGCAGCCTGGGACAGGGATCTGGGGCCAACGTCCTGACTTTC
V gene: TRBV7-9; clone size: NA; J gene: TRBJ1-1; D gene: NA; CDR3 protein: CASGPDGAMNTEAFF; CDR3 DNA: TGTGCCAGCGGGCCTGACGGGGCAATGAACACTGAAGCTTTCTTT
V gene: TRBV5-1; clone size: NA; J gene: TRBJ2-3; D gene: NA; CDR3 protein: CASSLGYRTDTQYF; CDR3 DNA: TGTGCCAGCAGCTTGGGTTACAGGACAGATACGCAGTATTTT
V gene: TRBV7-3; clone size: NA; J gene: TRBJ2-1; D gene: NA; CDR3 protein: CASSQAQGIYRNGQFF; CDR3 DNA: TGCGCCAGCAGCCAGGCCCAGGGGATATATCGCAATGGGCAGTTCTTC
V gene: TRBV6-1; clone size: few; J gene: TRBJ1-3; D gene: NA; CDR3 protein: CASGDGYSGNTIYF; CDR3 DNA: TGTGCCAGCGGTGATGGGTACTCTGGAAACACCATATATTTT
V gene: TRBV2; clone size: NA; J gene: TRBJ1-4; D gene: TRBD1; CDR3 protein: CASSSPETGYVILFF; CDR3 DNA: TGTGCCAGCAGCTCTCCCGAGACAGGGTATGTAATTCTGTTTTTT
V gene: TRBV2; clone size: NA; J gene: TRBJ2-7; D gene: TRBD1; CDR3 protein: CASTWTGGSYEQYF; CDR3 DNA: TGTGCCAGCACCTGGACAGGGGGCTCCTACGAGCAGTACTTC
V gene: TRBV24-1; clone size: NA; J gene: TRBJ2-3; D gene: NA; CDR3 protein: CASSVTTVGDETQYF; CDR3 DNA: TGTGCCAGCAGTGTCACGACGGTTGGTGACGAGACCCAGTATTTT
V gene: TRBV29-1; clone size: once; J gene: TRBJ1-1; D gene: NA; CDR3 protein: CSVDSGSTEAFF; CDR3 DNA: TGCAGCGTTGATTCGGGAAGCACTGAAGCTTTCTTT
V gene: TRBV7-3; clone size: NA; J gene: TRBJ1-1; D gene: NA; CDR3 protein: CASSLSQCAVAFF; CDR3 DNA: TGTGCCAGCAGCTTATCTCAGTGCGCTGTAGCTTTCTTT
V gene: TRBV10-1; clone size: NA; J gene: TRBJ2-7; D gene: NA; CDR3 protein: CASSEAGQLYEQYF; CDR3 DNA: TGCGCCAGCAGTGAGGCGGGGCAGCTTTACGAGCAGTACTTC
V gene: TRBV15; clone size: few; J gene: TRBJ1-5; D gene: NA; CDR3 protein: CATSRVELWDQPQHF; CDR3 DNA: TGTGCCACCAGCAGGGTGGAGTTATGGGATCAGCCCCAGCATTTT
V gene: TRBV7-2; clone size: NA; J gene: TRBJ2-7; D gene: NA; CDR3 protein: CASSPTRDKGYEQYF; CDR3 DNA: TGTGCCAGCAGCCCTACCCGGGACAAGGGCTACGAGCAGTACTTC
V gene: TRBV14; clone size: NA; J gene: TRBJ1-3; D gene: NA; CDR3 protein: CASSLRLRRDTIYF; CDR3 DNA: TGTGCCAGCAGCCTACGGCTCAGAAGGGACACCATATATTTT
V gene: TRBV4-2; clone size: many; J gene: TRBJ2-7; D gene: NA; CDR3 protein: CASSPHPHTAGQLGLSEQYF; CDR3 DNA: TGTGCCAGCAGCCCTCACCCACACACAGCGGGACAGCTAGGGCTTAGCGAGCAGTACTTC
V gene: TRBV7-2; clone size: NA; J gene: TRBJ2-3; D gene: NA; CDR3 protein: CASSPGLSTDTQYYF; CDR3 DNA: TGTGCCAGCAGCCCCGGACTATCCACAGATACGCAGTATTATTTT
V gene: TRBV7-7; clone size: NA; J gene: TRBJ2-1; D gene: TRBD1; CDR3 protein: CASSLWTGAFNEQFF; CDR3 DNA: TGTGCTAGCAGCTTATGGACAGGGGCGTTCAATGAGCAGTTCTTC
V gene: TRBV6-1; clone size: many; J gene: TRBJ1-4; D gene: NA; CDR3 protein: CASRLQGPGELFF; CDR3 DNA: TGTGCCAGTCGCTTGCAGGGGCCTGGGGAACTGTTTTTT
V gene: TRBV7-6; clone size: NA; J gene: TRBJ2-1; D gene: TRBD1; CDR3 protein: CASSTEGTGRVEFF; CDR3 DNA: TGTGCTAGCAGTACGGAAGGGACAGGGAGGGTGGAGTTCTTC
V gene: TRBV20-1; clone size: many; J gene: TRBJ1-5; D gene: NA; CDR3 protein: CSANGPDKASSNQPQHF; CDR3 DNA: TGCAGTGCGAATGGACCCGATAAGGCCTCCTCCAATCAGCCCCAGCATTTT
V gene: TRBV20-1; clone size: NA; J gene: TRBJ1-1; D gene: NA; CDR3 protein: CSARPNQGGTFF; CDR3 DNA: TGCAGTGCTAGACCCAACCAGGGTGGAACTTTCTTT
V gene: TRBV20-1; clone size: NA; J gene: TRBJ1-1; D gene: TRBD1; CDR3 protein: CSAAGTGRTEAFF; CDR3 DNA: TGCAGTGCTGCCGGGACAGGCAGGACTGAAGCTTTCTTT
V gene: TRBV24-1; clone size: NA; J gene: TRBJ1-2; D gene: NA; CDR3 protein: CATSDPLGDLRGGYGYTF; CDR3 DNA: TGTGCCACCAGTGATCCCTTGGGGGATTTGCGGGGAGGGTATGGCTACACCTTC
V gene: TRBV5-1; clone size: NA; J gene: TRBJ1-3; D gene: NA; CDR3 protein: CASSLGGSWANTIYF; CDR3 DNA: TGTGCCAGCAGCTTGGGGGGCTCCTGGGCAAACACCATATATTTT
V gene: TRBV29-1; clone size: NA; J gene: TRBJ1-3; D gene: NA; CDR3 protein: CSVEESTGRGNTIYF; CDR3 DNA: TGCAGCGTTGAAGAATCTACAGGGCGGGGAAACACCATATATTTT
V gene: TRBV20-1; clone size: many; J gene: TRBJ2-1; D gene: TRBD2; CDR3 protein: CSAIRRVVGGNEQFF; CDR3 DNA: TGCAGTGCTATTCGTAGGGTCGTGGGGGGGAATGAGCAGTTCTTC
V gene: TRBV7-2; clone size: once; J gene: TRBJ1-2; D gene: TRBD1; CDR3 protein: CASSSGQDIYGYTF; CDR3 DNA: TGTGCCAGCAGCTCTGGACAGGATATCTATGGCTACACCTTC
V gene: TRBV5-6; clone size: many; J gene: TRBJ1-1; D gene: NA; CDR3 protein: CASSLVRAYPLRMNTEAFF; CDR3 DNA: TGTGCCAGCAGCTTGGTAAGGGCGTATCCTCTGAGGATGAACACTGAAGCTTTCTTT
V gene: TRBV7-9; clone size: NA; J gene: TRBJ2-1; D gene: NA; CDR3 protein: CASSSSGPETHYHFF; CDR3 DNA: TGTGCCAGCAGCTCCTCGGGGCCGGAGACCCATTACCACTTCTTC
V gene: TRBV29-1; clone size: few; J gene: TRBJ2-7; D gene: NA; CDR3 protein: CSVGRDTLSSYEQYF; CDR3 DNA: TGCAGCGTTGGAAGGGACACTTTGTCCAGCTACGAGCAGTACTTC
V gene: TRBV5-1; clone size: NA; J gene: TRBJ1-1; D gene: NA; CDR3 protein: CASSPPEPVGDEAFF; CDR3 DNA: TGCGCCAGCAGCCCTCCGGAGCCCGTTGGTGATGAAGCTTTCTTT
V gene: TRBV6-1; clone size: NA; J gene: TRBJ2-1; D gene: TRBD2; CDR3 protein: CASPTGTSSYNEQFF; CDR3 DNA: TGTGCCTCTCCAACCGGGACTAGCTCCTACAATGAGCAGTTCTTC
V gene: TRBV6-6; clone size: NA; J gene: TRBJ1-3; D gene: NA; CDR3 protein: CASRRGRSEMSSGDTIYF; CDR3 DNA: TGTGCCAGCAGACGAGGACGGTCGGAAATGAGCTCTGGAGACACCATATATTTT
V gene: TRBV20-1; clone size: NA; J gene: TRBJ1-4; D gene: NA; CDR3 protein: CSASAIRSEKLFF; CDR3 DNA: TGCAGTGCTAGTGCAATTCGTAGTGAAAAACTGTTTTTC
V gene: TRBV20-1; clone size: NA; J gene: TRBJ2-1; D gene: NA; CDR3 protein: CSASRSLQEKFF; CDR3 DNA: TGCAGTGCTAGTCGTTCGCTGCAAGAGAAGTTCTTC
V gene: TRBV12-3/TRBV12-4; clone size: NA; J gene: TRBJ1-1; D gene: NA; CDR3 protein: CASSFDGLSFF; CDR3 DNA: TGTGCCAGCAGTTTTGATGGACTCAGCTTCTTT
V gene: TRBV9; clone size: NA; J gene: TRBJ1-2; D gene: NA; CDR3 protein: CAISEPAGDCGFTF; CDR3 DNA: TGTGCCATCAGTGAGCCCGCAGGGGACTGTGGCTTTACCTTC
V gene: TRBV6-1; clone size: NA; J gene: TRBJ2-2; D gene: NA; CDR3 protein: CASSQVSGELFF; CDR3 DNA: TGTGCCAGCAGTCAGGTATCCGGGGAGCTGTTTTTT
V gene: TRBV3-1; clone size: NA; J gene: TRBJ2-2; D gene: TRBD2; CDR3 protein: CASSQVSGGSGTGELFF; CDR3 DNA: TGTGCCAGCAGCCAAGTTAGCGGGGGCAGCGGCACCGGGGAGCTGTTTTTT